This T cell receptor (beta chain) was documented in a study of OX40 agonist ivuxolimab in advanced cancers. With 1 base removed from V and 0 bases from J, the gap between germline ends came to 10 bases. The CDR3 totals 15 residues. Germline V gene lookup returns CDR1 MNHEY and CDR2 SVGAGI. Generated by immunoSEQ multiplex PCR, the TCRdb table keeps only in-frame clones and is missing some. The sample lists about 73,000 clones; just under 90% were seen once. The material was CD4+ or CD8+ T cells sorted from blood, obtained in a trial of the OX40 agonist ivuxolimab. This TCR was recovered from an adult with an advanced solid tumor such as melanoma, head and neck, liver or kidney cancer. This chain joins TRBV6-5 and TRBJ2-7; D gene unclear. Written as DNA, the CDR3 is TGTGCCAGCAGTTACTTCGGCTCAAGCTCCTACGAGCAGTACTTC. This encodes CASSYFGSSSYEQYF.